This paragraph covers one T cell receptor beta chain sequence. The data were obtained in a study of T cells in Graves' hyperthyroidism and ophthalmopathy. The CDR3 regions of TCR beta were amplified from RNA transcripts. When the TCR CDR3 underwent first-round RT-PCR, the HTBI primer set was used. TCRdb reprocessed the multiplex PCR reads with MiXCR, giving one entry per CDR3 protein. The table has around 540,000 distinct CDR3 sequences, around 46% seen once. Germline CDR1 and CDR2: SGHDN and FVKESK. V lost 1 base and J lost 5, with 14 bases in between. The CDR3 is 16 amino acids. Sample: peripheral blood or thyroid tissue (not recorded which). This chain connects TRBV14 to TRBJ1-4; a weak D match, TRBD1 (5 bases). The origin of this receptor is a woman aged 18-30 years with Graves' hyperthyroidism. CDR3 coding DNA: TGTGCCAGCAGCCAAGGAAGCCGGGGCAGGAATGAAAAACTGTTTTTT. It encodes CASSQGSRGRNEKLFF.